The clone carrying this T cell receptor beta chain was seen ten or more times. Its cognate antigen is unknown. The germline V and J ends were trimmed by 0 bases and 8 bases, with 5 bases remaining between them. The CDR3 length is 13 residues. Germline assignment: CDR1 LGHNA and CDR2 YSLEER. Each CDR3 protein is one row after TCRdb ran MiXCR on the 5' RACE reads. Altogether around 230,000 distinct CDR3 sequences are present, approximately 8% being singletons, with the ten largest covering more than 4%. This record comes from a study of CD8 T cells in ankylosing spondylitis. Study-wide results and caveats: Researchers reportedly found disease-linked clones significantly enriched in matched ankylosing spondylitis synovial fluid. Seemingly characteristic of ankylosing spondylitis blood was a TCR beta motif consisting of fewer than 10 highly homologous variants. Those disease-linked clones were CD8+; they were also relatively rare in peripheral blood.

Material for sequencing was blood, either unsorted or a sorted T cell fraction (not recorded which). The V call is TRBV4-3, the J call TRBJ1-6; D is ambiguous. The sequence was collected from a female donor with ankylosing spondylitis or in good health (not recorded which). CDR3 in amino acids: CASSQDADSPLHF. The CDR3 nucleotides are TGCGCCAGCAGCCAAGATGCGGATTCACCCCTCCACTTT.